These T cell receptor beta chains were read from a single sample in a study of T cell responses to AZD1222 COVID-19 vaccine. Profiling relied on immunoSEQ multiplex PCR, and the TCRdb table lists in-frame clones only, not all of them. The sample yields roughly 96,000 clones, roughly nine tenths seen once. Sequences were derived from peripheral blood, sampled on day 0 of AZD1222 vaccination. The receptors stem from an adult in good health. CDR3s include the opening cysteine and the closing phenylalanine or tryptophan. The D gene is left open where the match is weak. A row's size may be missing; if present it is once, few, many or a size class.

CDR3nt: TGTGCCACCAGCACCCTCGGGGGACTAGCGGGATCCGAGCAGTACTTC
CDR3aa: CATSTLGGLAGSEQYF
abundance: -
d_gene: TRBD2
j_gene: TRBJ2-7
v_gene: TRBV15

CDR3nt: TGTGCCAGCAGCCGTTTCGACAGTAACTATGGCTACACCTTC
CDR3aa: CASSRFDSNYGYTF
abundance: -
d_gene: -
j_gene: TRBJ1-2
v_gene: TRBV7-9

CDR3nt: TGTGCCAGCAGCCCCCCTTGGGATTGGGACACCATATATTTT
CDR3aa: CASSPPWDWDTIYF
abundance: -
d_gene: -
j_gene: TRBJ1-3
v_gene: TRBV28

CDR3nt: TGTGCCACTGGGCAGGGTGACGGCTACACCTTC
CDR3aa: CATGQGDGYTF
abundance: -
d_gene: -
j_gene: TRBJ1-2
v_gene: TRBV10-3

CDR3nt: TGTGCCTGGGGGGGATCCGGAGGATATCAGCCCCAGCATTTT
CDR3aa: CAWGGSGGYQPQHF
abundance: -
d_gene: -
j_gene: TRBJ1-5
v_gene: TRBV30

CDR3nt: TGTGCCAGCAGAAAACAGGGACACCACGAGCAGTACTTC
CDR3aa: CASRKQGHHEQYF
abundance: -
d_gene: -
j_gene: TRBJ2-7
v_gene: TRBV12-3/TRBV12-4

CDR3nt: TGTGCCAGCAGCAAAAATGGTGAGACCCAGTACTTC
CDR3aa: CASSKNGETQYF
abundance: -
d_gene: -
j_gene: TRBJ2-5
v_gene: TRBV21-1

CDR3nt: TGTGCCAGCAGCAGACAGGAGGATCAGCCCCAGCATTTT
CDR3aa: CASSRQEDQPQHF
abundance: -
d_gene: -
j_gene: TRBJ1-5
v_gene: TRBV7-2

CDR3nt: TGTGCCAGCAGCTTTTCCCCCGGGACAGGGGGCGGGGAGCTGTTTTTT
CDR3aa: CASSFSPGTGGGELFF
abundance: -
d_gene: TRBD1
j_gene: TRBJ2-2
v_gene: TRBV7-9

CDR3nt: TGTGCCAGCAGCCGGGGGACAGGGTTGGAGGAGCAGTACTTC
CDR3aa: CASSRGTGLEEQYF
abundance: -
d_gene: TRBD1
j_gene: TRBJ2-7
v_gene: TRBV6-2/TRBV6-3

CDR3nt: TGTGCCAGCTCACCATGGGCAGGGTCGAGGAGCAATCAGCCCCAGCATTTT
CDR3aa: CASSPWAGSRSNQPQHF
abundance: -
d_gene: -
j_gene: TRBJ1-5
v_gene: TRBV18

CDR3nt: TGCGCCAGCAGCCAAGATACGGCAGGGCTTGGAGAGACCCAGTACTTC
CDR3aa: CASSQDTAGLGETQYF
abundance: -
d_gene: -
j_gene: TRBJ2-5
v_gene: TRBV4-3

CDR3nt: TGTGCCAGCAGTTACTCTGACAGTTTTTGGTATGGCTACACCTTC
CDR3aa: CASSYSDSFWYGYTF
abundance: -
d_gene: -
j_gene: TRBJ1-2
v_gene: TRBV6-5

CDR3nt: TGTGCCAGCAGCCCAAGGGGGAACACTGAAGCTTTCTTT
CDR3aa: CASSPRGNTEAFF
abundance: -
d_gene: -
j_gene: TRBJ1-1
v_gene: TRBV7-3

CDR3nt: TGTGCCAGCAGCCAAGTGGGGAGGGAGCAGTACTTC
CDR3aa: CASSQVGREQYF
abundance: -
d_gene: -
j_gene: TRBJ2-7
v_gene: TRBV3-1/TRBV3-2

CDR3nt: TGTGCCAGCAGCAATACACAGGGGGCGGGTTCACCCCTCCACTTT
CDR3aa: CASSNTQGAGSPLHF
abundance: -
d_gene: TRBD1
j_gene: TRBJ1-6
v_gene: TRBV13

CDR3nt: TGTGCCAGTAGTATGGCGGTGAACACCGGGGAGCTGTTTTTT
CDR3aa: CASSMAVNTGELFF
abundance: -
d_gene: -
j_gene: TRBJ2-2
v_gene: TRBV19

CDR3nt: TGTGCCAGCAGCTTAGTTGGTGGGTCGGAACAAGAGACCCAGTACTTC
CDR3aa: CASSLVGGSEQETQYF
abundance: -
d_gene: -
j_gene: TRBJ2-5
v_gene: TRBV11-2

CDR3nt: TGTGCCAGCAGCTTAAGGAGTGGTGTAAATGAAAAACTGTTTTTT
CDR3aa: CASSLRSGVNEKLFF
abundance: -
d_gene: -
j_gene: TRBJ1-4
v_gene: TRBV7-2

CDR3nt: TGTGCCAGCACCCGCGATCCCTTATACAATGAGCAGTTCTTC
CDR3aa: CASTRDPLYNEQFF
abundance: -
d_gene: -
j_gene: TRBJ2-1
v_gene: TRBV28

CDR3nt: TGTGCCAGCAGTTCCTCCTCCCTGGCTGGGGATACGCAGTATTTT
CDR3aa: CASSSSSLAGDTQYF
abundance: once
d_gene: -
j_gene: TRBJ2-3
v_gene: TRBV6-2/TRBV6-3

CDR3nt: TGTGCCAGCGGCCCTAGCGGGCAAAGCTCCTACGAGCAGTACTTC
CDR3aa: CASGPSGQSSYEQYF
abundance: -
d_gene: TRBD2
j_gene: TRBJ2-7
v_gene: TRBV28

CDR3nt: TGTGCCAGCTCACCACCGGGAACCTACTACGAGCAGTACTTC
CDR3aa: CASSPPGTYYEQYF
abundance: -
d_gene: -
j_gene: TRBJ2-7
v_gene: TRBV18

CDR3nt: TGTGCCATCAGTGAGCAGTTCATGAACACTGAAGCTTTCTTT
CDR3aa: CAISEQFMNTEAFF
abundance: -
d_gene: -
j_gene: TRBJ1-1
v_gene: TRBV10-3

CDR3nt: TGTGCCAGCTCACCGAACAGGGGAGACACTGAAGCTTTCTTT
CDR3aa: CASSPNRGDTEAFF
abundance: -
d_gene: TRBD1
j_gene: TRBJ1-1
v_gene: TRBV18

CDR3nt: TGCAGCGTTGAGCTAGCGGAGGGAGATACGCAGTATTTT
CDR3aa: CSVELAEGDTQYF
abundance: -
d_gene: TRBD2
j_gene: TRBJ2-3
v_gene: TRBV29-1

CDR3nt: TGTGCCTGGATGGGGACTAGCGGGAGGTGGGCCGAGCAGTACTTC
CDR3aa: CAWMGTSGRWAEQYF
abundance: -
d_gene: TRBD2
j_gene: TRBJ2-7
v_gene: TRBV30

CDR3nt: TGTGCCAGTTCCAATGGGAAAACCGGCTACACCTTC
CDR3aa: CASSNGKTGYTF
abundance: -
d_gene: -
j_gene: TRBJ1-2
v_gene: TRBV19

CDR3nt: TGTGCCAGCAGCTGGACTAGTCCCGGGGAGCTGTTTTTT
CDR3aa: CASSWTSPGELFF
abundance: -
d_gene: TRBD2
j_gene: TRBJ2-2
v_gene: TRBV7-8

CDR3nt: TGCGCCAGCAGCTTGGCTTCAGGAGGCATACTAGCGGGAAATAACGAGCAGTACTTC
CDR3aa: CASSLASGGILAGNNEQYF
abundance: -
d_gene: TRBD2
j_gene: TRBJ2-7
v_gene: TRBV5-1

CDR3nt: TGTGCCAGTAGTCTAAACAGTCCCTACGAGCAGTACTTC
CDR3aa: CASSLNSPYEQYF
abundance: few
d_gene: -
j_gene: TRBJ2-7
v_gene: TRBV19

CDR3nt: TGTGCCAGCAGAGGACTAGCGGTTTACGAGCAGTACTTC
CDR3aa: CASRGLAVYEQYF
abundance: -
d_gene: TRBD2
j_gene: TRBJ2-7
v_gene: TRBV5-6

CDR3nt: TGTGCCAGTAGTATGCAGGATACGCAGTATTTT
CDR3aa: CASSMQDTQYF
abundance: -
d_gene: -
j_gene: TRBJ2-3
v_gene: TRBV19

CDR3nt: TGTGCCAGCTCACTAAGACTCAATGACAGGGGTGAGACCCAGTACTTC
CDR3aa: CASSLRLNDRGETQYF
abundance: -
d_gene: TRBD1
j_gene: TRBJ2-5
v_gene: TRBV18

CDR3nt: TGTGCCACCAGTGATTTCCCCGGGGGGGATTACAATGAGCAGTTCTTC
CDR3aa: CATSDFPGGDYNEQFF
abundance: -
d_gene: TRBD2
j_gene: TRBJ2-1
v_gene: TRBV24-1